This T cell receptor (beta chain) derives from a study of CD8 T cells in ankylosing spondylitis. Findings and limits, study-wide: Disease-linked clones had a CD8+ phenotype and relatively low frequency in peripheral blood. Disease-associated clones were reportedly significantly overrepresented in matched ankylosing spondylitis synovial fluid. What seemed typical of ankylosing spondylitis blood was a TCR beta motif built from roughly eight highly homologous variants.

As for this clonotype: Its antigen is unknown.

For TCR beta, libraries came from quantitative 5'-RACE with molecular barcodes. A single record per CDR3 protein comes from TCRdb applying MiXCR to the 5' RACE reads. Here the sample spans 210,000 or so distinct CDR3 sequences, 8% to 10% being singletons. The sequencing sample was made of blood, either unsorted or a sorted T cell fraction (not recorded which). This clonotype originated in a female donor with ankylosing spondylitis or in good health (not recorded which).

CDR3 nucleotide sequence: TGCAGTGCTAGAACCACTCGGGACAGGGGGTTGGCAGATACGCAGTATTTT. Its protein is CSARTTRDRGLADTQYF. This chain connects TRBV20-1 to TRBJ2-3; TRBD1 aligns across 11 bases. The junction had 11 bases not matched to a gene; V was cut back by 2 bases and J by 4 bases. Germline V CDR1 and CDR2: DFQATT, SNEGSKA (reference sequence). CDR3 length: 17 residues.